The 2 T cell receptor beta chains below were found in one sample sequenced in a study of CD8+CD57+ T cells in acquired aplastic anemia. Only patients with CD8+CD57+ cell expansion on flow cytometry were chosen for sequencing. It was genomic DNA that served as the template for profiling TCR beta VDJ and CDR3. Each CDR3 protein gets one entry after TCRdb re-called the reads with MiXCR. The table lists approximately 300,000 distinct CDR3 sequences, 45% to 65% of them singletons. Sample: sorted CD4+, CD8+, or CD8+CD57+ T cells (not recorded which) from PBMCs. All receptors come from a human donor with aplastic anemia.

The chain is built from TRBV7-3 and TRBJ2-3; no reliable D call. Germline V gene lookup returns CDR1 SGHTA and CDR2 FQGTGA. V lost 4 bases and J 0 bases, leaving 8 bases between the germline ends. The CDR3 runs 14 residues. CDR3 protein: CASSSSPSTDTQYF. CDR3 DNA sequence: TGTGCCAGCAGCTCCTCACCTAGCACAGATACGCAGTATTTT.

The rearrangement uses TRBV7-4 and TRBJ2-2; D is uncertain. Looked up from germline, CDR1 is SGHVT and CDR2 is SQSDAQ. This CDR3 has 15 amino acids. V was cut by 2 bases and J by 6 bases, with 13 bases left in between. In nucleotides, the CDR3 is TGTGCCAGCAGCTTATATGACGTATCCGCCGGGGAGCTGTTTTTT. This translates into CASSLYDVSAGELFF.